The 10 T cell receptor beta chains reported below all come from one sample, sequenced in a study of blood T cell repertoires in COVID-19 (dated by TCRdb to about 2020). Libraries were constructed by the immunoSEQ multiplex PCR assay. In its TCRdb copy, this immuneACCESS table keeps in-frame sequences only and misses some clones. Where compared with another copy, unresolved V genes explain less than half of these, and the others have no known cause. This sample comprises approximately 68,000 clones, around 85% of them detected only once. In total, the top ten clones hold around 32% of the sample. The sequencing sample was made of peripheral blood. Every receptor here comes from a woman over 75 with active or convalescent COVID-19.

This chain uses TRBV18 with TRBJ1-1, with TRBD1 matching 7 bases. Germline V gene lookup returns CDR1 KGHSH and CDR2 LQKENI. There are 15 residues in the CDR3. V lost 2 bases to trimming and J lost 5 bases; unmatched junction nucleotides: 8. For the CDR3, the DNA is TGTGCCAGCTCACCAAGACAGGGACCTTTAACTGAAGCTTTCTTT. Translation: CASSPRQGPLTEAFF.

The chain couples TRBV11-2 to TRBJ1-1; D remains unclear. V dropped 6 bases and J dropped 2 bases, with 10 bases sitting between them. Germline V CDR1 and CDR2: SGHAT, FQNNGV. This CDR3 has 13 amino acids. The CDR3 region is CASRGQINTEAFF. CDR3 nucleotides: TGTGCCAGCAGGGGCCAAATCAACACTGAAGCTTTCTTT.

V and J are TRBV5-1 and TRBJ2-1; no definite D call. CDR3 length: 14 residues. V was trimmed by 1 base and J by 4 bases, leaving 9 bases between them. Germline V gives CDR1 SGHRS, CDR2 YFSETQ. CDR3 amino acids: CASSLNYPYNEQFF. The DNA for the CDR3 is TGCGCCAGCAGCTTGAACTACCCATACAATGAGCAGTTCTTC.

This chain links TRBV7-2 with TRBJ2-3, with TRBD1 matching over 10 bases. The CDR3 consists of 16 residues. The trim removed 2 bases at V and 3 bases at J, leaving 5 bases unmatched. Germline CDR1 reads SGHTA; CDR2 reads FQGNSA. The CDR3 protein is CASSLKWTGGTDTQYF. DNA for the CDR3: TGTGCCAGCAGCTTAAAGTGGACAGGGGGGACAGATACGCAGTATTTT.

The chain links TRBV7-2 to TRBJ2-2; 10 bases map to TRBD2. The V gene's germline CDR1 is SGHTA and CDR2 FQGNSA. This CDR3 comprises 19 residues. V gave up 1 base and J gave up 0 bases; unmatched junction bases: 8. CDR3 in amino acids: CASSLVGSGGNSNTGELFF. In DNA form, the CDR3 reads TGTGCCAGCAGCTTAGTGGGTAGCGGGGGGAATTCGAACACCGGGGAGCTGTTTTTT.

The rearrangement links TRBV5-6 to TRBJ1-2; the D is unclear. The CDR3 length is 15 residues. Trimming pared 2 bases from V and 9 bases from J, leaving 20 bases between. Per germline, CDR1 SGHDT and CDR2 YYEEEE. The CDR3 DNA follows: TGTGCCAGCAGCTTTTTCGAAGGAGACGGCGGTAGCTACACCTTC. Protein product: CASSFFEGDGGSYTF.

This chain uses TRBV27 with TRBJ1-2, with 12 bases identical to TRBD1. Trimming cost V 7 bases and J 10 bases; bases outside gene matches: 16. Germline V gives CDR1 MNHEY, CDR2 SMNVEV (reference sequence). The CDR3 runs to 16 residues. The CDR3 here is CASTPNRDRGQRYYTF. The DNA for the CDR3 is TGTGCCAGCACCCCCAACCGGGACAGGGGGCAAAGATACTACACCTTC.

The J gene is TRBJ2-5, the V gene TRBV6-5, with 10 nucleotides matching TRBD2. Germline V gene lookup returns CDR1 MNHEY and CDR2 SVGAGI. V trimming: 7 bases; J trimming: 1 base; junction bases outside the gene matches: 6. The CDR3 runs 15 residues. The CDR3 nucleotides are TGTGCCAGCATTTCTAGCGGGGGAGCCCAAGAGACCCAGTACTTC. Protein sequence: CASISSGGAQETQYF.

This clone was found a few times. For the CDR3, the DNA is TGTGCCAGCAGCTTGAGGGACACCAACTACGAGCAGTACTTC. It translates to CASSLRDTNYEQYF. The J gene is TRBJ2-7, the V gene TRBV7-8; maybe TRBD1 (6 bases). The CDR3 sequence is 14 residues long. Germline loops: CDR1 SGHVS, CDR2 FQNEAQ. Trimming took 3 bases from V and 3 from J, leaving 12 bases between them.

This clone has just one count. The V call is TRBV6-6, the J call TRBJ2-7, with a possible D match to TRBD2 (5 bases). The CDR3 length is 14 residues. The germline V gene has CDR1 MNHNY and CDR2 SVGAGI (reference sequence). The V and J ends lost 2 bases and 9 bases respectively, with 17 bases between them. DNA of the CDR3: TGTGCCAGCAGTTACCCGGACTCAACCGTGGGGCAGTACTTC. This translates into CASSYPDSTVGQYF.